Detailed here is one T cell receptor (beta chain). Its antigen remains unidentified. One tube held mixed TRB-A and TRB-B primer pools for touch-down PCR. One entry per CDR3 protein, without DNA, is what TCRdb gives after re-calling the multiplex PCR reads. Recorded for this sample: about 14,000 distinct CDR3 sequences. This sample is part of a study of T cell clusters in autoimmune cytopenias. Findings and limits, study-wide: TRB repertoire shifts in secondary cytopenia and chronic lymphocytic leukemia mostly reflected lymphoma, not autoimmunity.

Germline CDR1 is MNHEY and CDR2 is SVGEGT. The CDR3 contains 18 residues. TRB amplification used approximately 250 ng of peripheral blood genomic DNA. Another study also made use of these data, one on T cell repertoires in aging, cancer and after chemotherapy. From that paper: Age-matched healthy donors had significantly more diverse, less clonal blood TCR repertoires than untreated cancer patients. In cancer patients, declining TCR diversity with age involved lost richness and lost evenness.

The sample comprised peripheral blood. V usage is TRBV6-2 or TRBV6-3 and J usage is TRBJ2-7; lacking DNA, the TRBD1 call made by TCRdb goes unchecked. This TCR came from a human donor in good health. This CDR3 is CASSNRDRDPYALYEQYF.